A selection of T cell receptor beta chains follows, all from one sample in a study of cytomegalovirus exposure and HLA in healthy donors. Produced via immunoSEQ multiplex PCR; TCRdb's table is partial and in-frame only. Among over 100,000 clones listed, around 78% were seen once. Material for sequencing was PBMCs. The receptors come from a female donor in good health and CMV-seropositive. Both conserved end residues are part of each CDR3. The D gene is left open where the match is weak. Size tells how often a clone was seen (once, few, many) or the class of an expanded clone, and some rows leave it out.

d_call clone_size j_call v_call cdr3_nt cdr3_aa
TRBD2 NA TRBJ2-3 TRBV5-1 TGCGCCAGCAGCCCAGGGACTAGCGGGAGAGTTGGCACAGATACGCAGTATTTT CASSPGTSGRVGTDTQYF
TRBD1 NA TRBJ2-7 TRBV5-1 TGCGCCAGCAGCCCTCTGGGGGACAGGGGGCGCAACTACGAGCAGTACTTC CASSPLGDRGRNYEQYF
NA NA TRBJ2-5 TRBV2 TGTGCCAGCATCCTAGAGACCCAGTACTTC CASILETQYF
NA NA TRBJ1-5 TRBV30 TGTGCCTGGAATTCGGGTTTTGTCAATCAGCCCCAGCATTTT CAWNSGFVNQPQHF
NA NA TRBJ2-1 TRBV5-1 TGCGCCAGCAGCCAGCGCGGGATTGAGCAGTTCTTC CASSQRGIEQFF
TRBD2 NA TRBJ2-1 TRBV28 TGTGCCAGCAGTTTTGGGAGGGATGAGCAGTTCTTC CASSFGRDEQFF
NA few TRBJ1-1 TRBV30 TGTGCCTGGAGTTTCCGACAGGCCCTGGAAGCTTTCTTT CAWSFRQALEAFF
TRBD1 NA TRBJ2-7 TRBV7-2 TGTGCCAGCAGCTGGGGACAGGGAGCGACGTCGAGCTCCTACGAGCAGTACTTC CASSWGQGATSSSYEQYF
TRBD1 NA TRBJ1-2 TRBV29-1 TGCAGCGTTGAAGACGCAGGGGGACGAAACTATGGCTACACCTTC CSVEDAGGRNYGYTF
NA NA TRBJ2-1 TRBV29-1 TGCAGCGTTTACAAACGAGGTTTAGGTAACAATGAGCAGTTCTTC CSVYKRGLGNNEQFF
NA once TRBJ2-3 TRBV7-3 TGTGCCAGCAGCTTAAGCCCCAGCGGAGGGGCAGATACGCAGTATTTT CASSLSPSGGADTQYF
NA NA TRBJ1-4 TRBV7-2 TGTGCCAGCAGCCCCCAGGAAAAACTGTTTTTT CASSPQEKLFF
TRBD2 NA TRBJ2-1 TRBV2 TGTGCCAGCATCTGGGCTAGCGGGGGGAATGAGCAGTTCTTC CASIWASGGNEQFF
TRBD1 NA TRBJ1-2 TRBV2 TGTGCCAGCAGTGGTGGGACAGGCTATGGCTACACCTTC CASSGGTGYGYTF
NA NA TRBJ2-2 TRBV18 TGTGCCAGCTCACCATCAGGGAACACCGGGGAGCTGTTTTTT CASSPSGNTGELFF
TRBD1 NA TRBJ2-7 TRBV28 TGTGCCAGCAGTTTGAACAGGGGCCTCTACGAGCAGTACTTC CASSLNRGLYEQYF
NA NA TRBJ1-2 TRBV28 TGTGCCAGCAGGTACCAGATTAACTATGGCTACACCTTC CASRYQINYGYTF
NA NA TRBJ1-2 TRBV6-5 TGTGCCAGCAGCTACTCTGGGACTGCTGGCTACACCTTC CASSYSGTAGYTF
NA NA TRBJ2-1 TRBV5-1 TGCGCCAGCAGCTTGGGCATAGCCGCTTACAATGAGCAGTTCTTC CASSLGIAAYNEQFF
TRBD1 NA TRBJ1-1 TRBV6-6 TGTGCCAGCAGAACACCGGGACAGGGGGCTAGGACTGAAGCTTTCTTT CASRTPGQGARTEAFF
NA NA TRBJ1-2 TRBV7-9 TGTTCCAGCAGCTTATCAGAAAACTATGGCTACACCTTC CSSSLSENYGYTF
NA NA TRBJ2-3 TRBV5-1 TGCGCCAGCAGCTTTTTGAGGAGAAGCACAGATACGCAGTATTTT CASSFLRRSTDTQYF
NA NA TRBJ1-4 TRBV5-1 TGCGCCAGCAGCTTTACAGCCGGTGCAACTAATGAAAAACTGTTTTTT CASSFTAGATNEKLFF
NA NA TRBJ1-3 TRBV7-6 TGTGCCAGCAGCCCCGGAGGGAGGACTGGAAACACCATATATTTT CASSPGGRTGNTIYF
NA NA TRBJ1-3 TRBV30 TGTGCCTGGAGTACAGGAAACACCATATATTTT CAWSTGNTIYF
NA NA TRBJ2-3 TRBV18 TGTGCCAGCTCACCTTACAAAGGGGGAGATACGCAGTATTTT CASSPYKGGDTQYF
TRBD1 few TRBJ2-7 TRBV5-4 TGTGCCAGCAGACCGGGACAGGGTCACGAGCAGTACTTC CASRPGQGHEQYF
TRBD2 NA TRBJ2-2 TRBV5-1 TGCGCCAGCAGCTTAGGGCTAGCGGGTACCGGGGAGCTGTTTTTT CASSLGLAGTGELFF
NA few TRBJ2-6 TRBV25-1 TGTGCCAGCAGTGAGTTGGCCTGGAGGGGTACTGGGGCCAACGTCCTGACTTTC CASSELAWRGTGANVLTF
NA NA TRBJ1-6 TRBV28 TGTGCCAGCAGTACCCCAGGGGCGGAGAATTCACCCCTCCACTTT CASSTPGAENSPLHF
NA NA TRBJ2-1 TRBV28 TGTGCCAGCGGGGGCCAGGGGAATGAGCAGTTCTTC CASGGQGNEQFF